This is a list of T cell receptor beta chains from one sample in a study of cytomegalovirus exposure and HLA in healthy donors. The data were produced by immunoSEQ multiplex PCR, yet TCRdb's version contains in-frame clones alone and is incomplete. The sample has 45,000 to 50,000 clones, and its top ten clones hold around 16%. Sequenced: PBMCs. Receptors were obtained from a male donor in good health and CMV-seronegative. Both conserved end residues are part of each CDR3. The D gene is left open where the match is weak.

d_call,v_call,j_call,cdr3_aa,cdr3_nt
NA,TRBV5-6,TRBJ1-1,CASSLASGGEAFF,TGTGCCAGCAGCTTGGCCTCGGGGGGGGAAGCTTTCTTT
NA,TRBV2,TRBJ2-2,CASTVVPNGGELFF,TGTGCCAGCACTGTTGTACCTAACGGCGGGGAGCTGTTTTTT
NA,TRBV7-2,TRBJ2-7,CASSLSPTYEQYF,TGTGCCAGCAGCTTATCCCCCACCTACGAGCAGTACTTC
NA,TRBV6-1,TRBJ1-6,CASNPPRADNSPLHF,TGTGCCAGCAATCCCCCCAGGGCAGATAATTCACCCCTCCACTTT
TRBD1,TRBV5-4,TRBJ2-7,CASSSLTGSYEQYF,TGTGCCAGCAGCTCCCTGACAGGGTCCTACGAGCAGTACTTC
TRBD1,TRBV4-1,TRBJ2-1,CASSQPGTGGNEQFF,TGCGCCAGCAGCCAACCTGGGACAGGTGGGAATGAGCAGTTCTTC
TRBD1,TRBV5-1,TRBJ2-5,CASSSGTGGETQYF,TGCGCCAGCAGTTCCGGGACAGGGGGTGAGACCCAGTACTTC
TRBD1,TRBV5-4,TRBJ1-2,CASSLETGDFYGYTF,TGTGCCAGCAGCTTGGAGACAGGGGACTTCTATGGCTACACCTTC
TRBD1,TRBV19,TRBJ1-5,CATSGTGVQPQHF,TGTGCCACTAGTGGGACAGGGGTTCAGCCCCAGCATTTT
TRBD1,TRBV6-1,TRBJ2-5,CAIRQGLRETQYF,TGTGCCATCCGACAGGGTCTCAGGGAGACCCAGTACTTC
NA,TRBV7-6,TRBJ2-7,CASSSKQGKDYYEQYF,TGTGCCAGCAGCTCTAAACAGGGGAAGGACTACTACGAGCAGTACTTC
NA,TRBV4-2,TRBJ1-1,CASSQDRGGVTGLNTEAFF,TGTGCCAGCAGCCAAGATCGAGGGGGGGTGACGGGATTGAACACTGAAGCTTTCTTT
TRBD1,TRBV25-1,TRBJ1-2,CASRGGTGIGYTF,TGTGCCAGCAGGGGGGGGACAGGGATAGGCTACACCTTC
NA,TRBV27,TRBJ2-7,CASSLGSREEYF,TGTGCCAGCAGTTTAGGTTCGAGGGAAGAGTACTTC
NA,TRBV27,TRBJ1-3,CASKSNGNTIYF,TGTGCCAGCAAGAGCAATGGAAACACCATATATTTT
TRBD1,TRBV2,TRBJ1-1,CASSEWDRGAFF,TGTGCCAGCAGTGAATGGGACAGGGGCGCTTTCTTT
TRBD1,TRBV7-2,TRBJ1-2,CASSPTGFYGYTF,TGTGCCAGCAGCCCGACAGGGTTCTATGGCTACACCTTC
NA,TRBV5-5,TRBJ1-4,CASSPGPGRNEKLFF,TGTGCCAGCAGCCCCGGGCCAGGGCGAAATGAAAAACTGTTTTTT
TRBD2,TRBV13,TRBJ2-5,CASSWGGGLLQETQYF,TGTGCCAGCAGCTGGGGCGGGGGGCTTTTACAAGAGACCCAGTACTTC
TRBD2,TRBV5-1,TRBJ2-3,CASSLSGGSTDTQYF,TGCGCCAGCAGCTTGTCGGGGGGGTCCACAGATACGCAGTATTTT
NA,TRBV5-6,TRBJ1-5,CASSSLGREPQHF,TGTGCCAGCAGCAGCTTGGGGAGAGAGCCCCAGCATTTT
TRBD2,TRBV19,TRBJ2-7,CASSPSSGGSYEQYF,TGTGCCAGTAGTCCGAGTAGCGGGGGCTCCTACGAGCAGTACTTC
TRBD1,TRBV4-3,TRBJ1-4,CASSHPAGTVNEKLFF,TGCGCCAGCAGCCATCCTGCCGGGACAGTTAATGAAAAACTGTTTTTT